These T cell receptor beta chains were read from a single sample in a study of T cell responses to AZD1222 COVID-19 vaccine. Clones were read by immunoSEQ multiplex PCR, and TCRdb kept only the in-frame ones, dropping some. Of about 120,000 clones in the sample, almost 95% were seen once. Sequencing used peripheral blood, obtained 28 days after the second AZD1222 dose. These receptors all come from an adult who received the AZD1222 COVID-19 vaccine. Each CDR3 is given with its conserved first and last residue.

J	V	CDR3
TRBJ1-1	TRBV4-2	CASSQGEVGYTEAFF
TRBJ2-2	TRBV27	CASSYRDSHTGELFF
TRBJ2-7	TRBV18	CASSTADSLGEQYF
TRBJ1-3	TRBV27	CASSFGPSGNTIYF
TRBJ2-1	TRBV28	CASSTGGKNEQFF
TRBJ2-1	TRBV9	CASSRAGEKGSEQFF
TRBJ2-1	TRBV6-5	CASTLGPGRNEQFF
TRBJ2-7	TRBV28	CASRDRGRGENEQYF
TRBJ2-3	TRBV19	CASSLSSGRFSDTQYF
TRBJ2-2	TRBV19	CASTRGGLARIGELFF
TRBJ1-5	TRBV7-9	CASSPRGNSNQPQHF
TRBJ2-3	TRBV18	CASSPLGGDTDTQYF
TRBJ1-6	TRBV6-4	CASSPGQGDNSPLHF
TRBJ1-2	TRBV10-3	CAISEDVGYYGYTF
TRBJ2-3	TRBV6-5	CASSYRLAADTQYF
TRBJ2-7	TRBV27	CASSRGLAGDYEQYF